What follows are 12 T cell receptor beta chains derived from one specimen sequenced in a study of cytomegalovirus exposure and HLA in healthy donors. With 60 Vbeta and 13 Jbeta primers, the PCR was carried out. The protocol was immunoSEQ multiplex PCR, while the TCRdb copy is restricted to in-frame clones and leaves out a portion. The sample has about 130,000 clones, 55% to 75% seen once. Sequenced: PBMCs. The receptors here all came from a man aged 25 to 40 in good health and CMV-seropositive.

The chain joins TRBV7-3 to TRBJ2-7; 7 bases fit TRBD2. The V gene's germline CDR1 is SGHTA and CDR2 FQGTGA. This CDR3 has 16 residues. Trimming cost V 5 bases and J 2 bases; bases outside gene matches: 12. CDR3 region: CASSPAVGTTTYEQYF. CDR3 nucleotides: TGTGCCAGCAGCCCCGCGGTCGGGACTACAACCTACGAGCAGTACTTC.

This clone has only one observation. This chain uses TRBV4-2 with TRBJ2-3; D possibly corresponds to TRBD2 (5 bases). The V end was cut by 1 base, the J end by 4 bases, with 12 bases between. The CDR3 has 15 amino acids. Germline lookup yields CDR1 LGHNA and CDR2 YNFKEQ. CDR3 DNA: TGTGCCAGCAGCCAAGCCAACGGGGTGGCAGATACGCAGTATTTT. This translates into CASSQANGVADTQYF.

This chain joins TRBV5-1 and TRBJ2-7, with TRBD2 matching 12 bases. CDR1 SGHRS and CDR2 YFSETQ come from the germline V gene. This CDR3 is 18 amino acids long. After removal of 0 bases from V and 4 bases from J, the junction contained 11 bases not matched to a gene. CDR3 residues: CASSLGLAGVPGSYEQYF. Here the CDR3 DNA reads TGCGCCAGCAGCTTGGGACTAGCGGGAGTCCCTGGAAGTTACGAGCAGTACTTC.

The CDR3 spells CASSVARATDTQYF. CDR3 nucleotide sequence: TGTGCCAGCAGCGTAGCCAGGGCGACGGATACGCAGTATTTT. The V gene is TRBV9, the J gene TRBJ2-3; TRBD1 might be the D (5 bases). The CDR3 sequence is 14 residues long. V lost 0 bases, J lost 6 bases, and 11 bases lay in between. From germline, CDR1 is SGDLS and CDR2 YYNGEE.

The chain joins TRBV27 to TRBJ2-5; TRBD2 matches 12 bases. The CDR3 is 15 residues long. Per germline, CDR1 MNHEY and CDR2 SMNVEV (reference sequence). V was pared by 5 bases and J by 5 bases, with 6 bases of the junction left unmatched. Here the CDR3 reads CASSRLAGVQETQYF. The DNA for the CDR3 is TGTGCCAGCAGTCGACTAGCGGGAGTTCAGGAGACCCAGTACTTC.

This clone was detected once. This chain joins TRBV7-8 and TRBJ1-1, with a possible D match to TRBD1 (5 bases). Germline V gene data show CDR1 as SGHVS and CDR2 as FQNEAQ. The CDR3 covers 18 residues. Trimming stripped 0 bases from V and 3 bases from J, with 20 bases between. The CDR3 loop reads CASSLAGQGNVWYTEAFF. CDR3 nucleotides: TGTGCCAGCAGCTTAGCCGGGCAGGGTAACGTCTGGTACACTGAAGCTTTCTTT.

V and J are TRBV19 and TRBJ1-5; D uncertain. V was trimmed by 5 bases and J by 7 bases, leaving 18 bases between them. CDR3 length: 15 residues. CDR1 LNHDA and CDR2 SQIVND come from the germline V gene (reference sequence). The CDR3 bases are TGTGCCAGTAGTGCGGGGTACTTTCCCCTCCAGCCCCAGCATTTT. This sequence encodes CASSAGYFPLQPQHF.

This clone came up once. This chain uses TRBV2 with TRBJ2-3; TRBD2 agrees at 13 bases. J lost 4 bases, V lost 5 bases, and 6 bases had no gene match. Germline values: CDR1 SNHLY, CDR2 FYNNEI. CDR3 length: 16 amino acids. CDR3 sequence reads: CASSYGLAGESDTQYF. Here the CDR3 DNA reads TGTGCCAGCAGTTATGGACTAGCGGGAGAGTCAGATACGCAGTATTTT.

The chain employs TRBV27 and TRBJ1-2; maybe TRBD1 (5 bases). V was cut by 10 bases and J by 7 bases, with 16 bases left in between. This CDR3 region has 12 residues. Germline CDR1 MNHEY, CDR2 SMNVEV (reference sequence). CDR3 loop: CATLGGGFGYTF. CDR3 coding DNA: TGTGCCACCCTGGGGGGGGGTTTTGGCTACACCTTC.

V is TRBV30 and J is TRBJ2-5, with TRBD2 matching over 11 bases. The V segment lost 5 bases and the J segment 3 bases; nucleotides outside the gene matches: 8. CDR1 GTSNPN and CDR2 SVGIG come from the germline V gene (reference sequence). CDR3 length equals 15 residues. DNA of the CDR3: TGTGCCTGGGGGACTAGCGGAAGTCGAGAAGAGACCCAGTACTTC. Translating it yields CAWGTSGSREETQYF.

This clone was seen only a few times. The V gene is TRBV10-3, the J gene TRBJ2-3; a possible D gene is TRBD2 (5 bases). Trimming pared 2 bases from V and 6 bases from J, leaving 12 bases between. CDR1 and CDR2 from the germline V gene are ENHRY and SYGVKD. The CDR3 has 14 amino acids. CDR3 DNA sequence: TGTGCCATCAGTGAGGGGTCCCCGGGGGATACGCAGTATTTT. This translates into CAISEGSPGDTQYF.

The sample holds one count of this clone. The chain joins TRBV7-8 to TRBJ2-3, with D possibly matching TRBD2 (5 bases). The CDR3 extends over 12 amino acids. V lost 9 bases and J 10 bases, leaving 17 bases between the germline ends. Germline V CDR1 and CDR2: SGHVS, FQNEAQ. The CDR3, as DNA: TGTGCCAGTAGACCTAGGGCCGGGGCGCAGTATTTT. Its translation is CASRPRAGAQYF.